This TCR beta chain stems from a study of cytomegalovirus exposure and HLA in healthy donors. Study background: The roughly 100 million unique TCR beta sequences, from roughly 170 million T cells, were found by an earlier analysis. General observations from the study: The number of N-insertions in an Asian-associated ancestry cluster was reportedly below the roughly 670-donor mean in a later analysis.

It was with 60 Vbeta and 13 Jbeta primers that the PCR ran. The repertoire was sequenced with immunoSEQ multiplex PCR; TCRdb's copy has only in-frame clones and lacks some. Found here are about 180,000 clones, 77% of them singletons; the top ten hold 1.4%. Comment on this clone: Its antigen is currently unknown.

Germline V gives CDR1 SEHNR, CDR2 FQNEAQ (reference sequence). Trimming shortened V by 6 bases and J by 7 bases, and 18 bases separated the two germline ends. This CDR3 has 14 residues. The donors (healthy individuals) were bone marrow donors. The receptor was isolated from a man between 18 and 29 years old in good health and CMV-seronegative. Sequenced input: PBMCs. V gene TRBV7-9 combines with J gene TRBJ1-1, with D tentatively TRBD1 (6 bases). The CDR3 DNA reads TGTGCCAGCAGAGGGGACAAGGAAAAAAATGAAGCTTTCTTT. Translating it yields CASRGDKEKNEAFF.